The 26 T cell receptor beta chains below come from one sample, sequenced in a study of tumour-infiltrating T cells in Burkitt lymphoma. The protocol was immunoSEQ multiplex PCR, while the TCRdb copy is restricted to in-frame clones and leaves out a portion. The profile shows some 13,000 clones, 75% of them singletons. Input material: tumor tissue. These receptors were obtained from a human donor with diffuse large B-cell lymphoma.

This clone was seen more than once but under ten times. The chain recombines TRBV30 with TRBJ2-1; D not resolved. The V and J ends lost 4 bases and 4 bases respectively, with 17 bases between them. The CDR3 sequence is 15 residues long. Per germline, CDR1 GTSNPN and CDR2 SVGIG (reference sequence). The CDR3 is CAWKFSYRLYNEQFF. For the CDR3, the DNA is TGTGCCTGGAAGTTCTCTTATAGATTATACAATGAGCAGTTCTTC.

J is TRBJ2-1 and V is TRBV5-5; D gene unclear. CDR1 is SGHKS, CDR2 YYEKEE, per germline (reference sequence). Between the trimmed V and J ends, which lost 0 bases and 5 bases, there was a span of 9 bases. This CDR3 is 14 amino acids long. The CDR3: CASSLGQNNNEQFF. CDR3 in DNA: TGTGCCAGCAGCTTGGGGCAGAATAACAATGAGCAGTTCTTC.

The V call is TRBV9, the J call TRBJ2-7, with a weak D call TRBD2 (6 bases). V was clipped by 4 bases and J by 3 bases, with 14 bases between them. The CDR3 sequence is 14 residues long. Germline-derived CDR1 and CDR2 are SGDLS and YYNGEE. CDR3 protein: CASSPWTNLYEQYF. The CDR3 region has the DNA TGTGCCAGCAGCCCCTGGACTAACCTCTACGAGCAGTACTTC.

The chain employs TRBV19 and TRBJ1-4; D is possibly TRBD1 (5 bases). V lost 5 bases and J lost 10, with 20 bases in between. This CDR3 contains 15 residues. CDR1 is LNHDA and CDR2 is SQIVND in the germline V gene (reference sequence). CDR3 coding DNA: TGTGCCAGTAGTGCAGAACGGGGGTCTTACGGAAAACTGTTTTTT. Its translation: CASSAERGSYGKLFF.

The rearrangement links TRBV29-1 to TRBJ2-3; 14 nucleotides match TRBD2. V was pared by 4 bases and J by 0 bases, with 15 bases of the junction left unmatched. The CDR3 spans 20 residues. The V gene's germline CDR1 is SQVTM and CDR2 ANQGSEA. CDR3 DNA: TGCAGCGTTGGCATCGGACTAGCGGGAGGTTGGTTAGGAAGCACAGATACGCAGTATTTT. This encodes CSVGIGLAGGWLGSTDTQYF.

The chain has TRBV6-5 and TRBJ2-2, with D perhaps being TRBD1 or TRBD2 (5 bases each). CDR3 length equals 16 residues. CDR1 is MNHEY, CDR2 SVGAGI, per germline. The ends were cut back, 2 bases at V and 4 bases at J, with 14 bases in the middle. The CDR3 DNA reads TGTGCCAGCAGTTACGAGGGGTCAATAACCACCGGGGAGCTGTTTTTT. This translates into CASSYEGSITTGELFF.

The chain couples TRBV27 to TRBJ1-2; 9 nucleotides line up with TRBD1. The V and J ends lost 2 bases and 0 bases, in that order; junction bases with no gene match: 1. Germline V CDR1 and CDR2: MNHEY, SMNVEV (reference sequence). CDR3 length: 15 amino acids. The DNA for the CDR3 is TGTGCCAGCAGTTTAAGGACAGGGGCTAACTATGGCTACACCTTC. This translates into CASSLRTGANYGYTF.

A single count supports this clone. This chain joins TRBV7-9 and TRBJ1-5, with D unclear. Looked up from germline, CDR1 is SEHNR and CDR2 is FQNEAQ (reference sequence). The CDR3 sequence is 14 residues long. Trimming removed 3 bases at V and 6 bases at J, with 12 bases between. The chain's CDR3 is CASSLLGSGQPQHF. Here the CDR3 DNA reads TGTGCCAGCAGCTTGTTGGGGTCCGGTCAGCCCCAGCATTTT.

In DNA form, the CDR3 reads TGCGCCAGCAGCTTGACAGCGGGGGTCCGTTACAATGAGCAGTTCTTC. Its translation is CASSLTAGVRYNEQFF. The gene calls are TRBV5-1 and TRBJ2-1; 8 nucleotides agree with TRBD2. V trimming: 1 base; J trimming: 4 bases; junction bases outside the gene matches: 7. Per germline, CDR1 SGHRS and CDR2 YFSETQ. The length of the CDR3 is 16 residues.

The CDR3 loop is CASSVGGAENQPQHF. CDR3 DNA sequence: TGTGCCAGCAGCGTGGGGGGGGCGGAGAATCAGCCCCAGCATTTT. The chain has TRBV9 and TRBJ1-5; perhaps TRBD1 as D (6 bases). This CDR3 region has 15 residues. Per germline, CDR1 SGDLS and CDR2 YYNGEE. The V end was cut by 2 bases, the J end by 4 bases, with 13 bases between.

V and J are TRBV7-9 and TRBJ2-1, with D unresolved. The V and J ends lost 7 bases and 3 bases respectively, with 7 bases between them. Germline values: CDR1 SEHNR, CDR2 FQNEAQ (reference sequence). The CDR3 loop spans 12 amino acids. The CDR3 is CASTSDYNEQFF. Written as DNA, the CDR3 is TGTGCCAGCACCTCTGACTACAATGAGCAGTTCTTC.

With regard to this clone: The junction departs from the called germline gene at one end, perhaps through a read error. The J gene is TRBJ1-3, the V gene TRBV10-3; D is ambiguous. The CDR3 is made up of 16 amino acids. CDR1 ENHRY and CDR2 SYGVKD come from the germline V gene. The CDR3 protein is CTISESHTASGNTIYF. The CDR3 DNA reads TGTACCATCAGTGAGTCTCACACAGCCTCTGGAAACACCATATATTTT.

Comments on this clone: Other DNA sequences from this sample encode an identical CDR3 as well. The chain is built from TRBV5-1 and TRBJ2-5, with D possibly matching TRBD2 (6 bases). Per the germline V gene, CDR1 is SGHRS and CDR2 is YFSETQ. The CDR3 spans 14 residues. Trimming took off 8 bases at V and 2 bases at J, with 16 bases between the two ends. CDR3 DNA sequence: TGCGCCAGTAGACCGCCGGGACTTCAAGAGACCCAGTACTTC. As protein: CASRPPGLQETQYF.

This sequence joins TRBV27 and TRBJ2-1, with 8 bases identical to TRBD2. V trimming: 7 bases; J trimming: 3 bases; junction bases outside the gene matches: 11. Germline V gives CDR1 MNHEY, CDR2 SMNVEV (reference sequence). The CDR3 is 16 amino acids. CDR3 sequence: CASIPRAGDNYNEQFF. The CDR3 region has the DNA TGTGCCAGCATCCCCCGAGCGGGAGACAACTACAATGAGCAGTTCTTC.

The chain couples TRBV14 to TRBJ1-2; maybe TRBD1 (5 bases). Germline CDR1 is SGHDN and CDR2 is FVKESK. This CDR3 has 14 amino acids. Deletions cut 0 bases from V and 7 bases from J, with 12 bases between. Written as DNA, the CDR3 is TGTGCCAGCAGCCAAGATAACAGGCCTGGTGGCTACACCTTC. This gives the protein CASSQDNRPGGYTF.

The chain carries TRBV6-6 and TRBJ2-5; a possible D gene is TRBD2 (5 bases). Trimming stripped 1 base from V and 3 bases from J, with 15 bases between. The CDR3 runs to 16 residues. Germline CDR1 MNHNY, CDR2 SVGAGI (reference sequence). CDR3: CASSYLPSKGEETQYF. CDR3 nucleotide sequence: TGTGCCAGCAGTTACTTGCCTAGTAAGGGAGAAGAGACCCAGTACTTC.

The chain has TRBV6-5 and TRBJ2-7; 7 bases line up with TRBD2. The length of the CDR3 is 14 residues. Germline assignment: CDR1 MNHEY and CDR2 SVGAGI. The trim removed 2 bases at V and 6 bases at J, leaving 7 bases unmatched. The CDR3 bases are TGTGCCAGCAGTTACCGAGGGAGGGCGACCGAGCAGTACTTC. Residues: CASSYRGRATEQYF.

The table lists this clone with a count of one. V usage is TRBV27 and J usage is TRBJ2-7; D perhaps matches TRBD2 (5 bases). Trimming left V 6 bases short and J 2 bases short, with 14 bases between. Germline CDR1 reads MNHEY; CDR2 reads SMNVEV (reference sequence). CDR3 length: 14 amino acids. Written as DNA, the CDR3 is TGTGCCAGCAGGAGAAGCGGACTGACCTACGAGCAGTACGTC. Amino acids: CASRRSGLTYEQYV.

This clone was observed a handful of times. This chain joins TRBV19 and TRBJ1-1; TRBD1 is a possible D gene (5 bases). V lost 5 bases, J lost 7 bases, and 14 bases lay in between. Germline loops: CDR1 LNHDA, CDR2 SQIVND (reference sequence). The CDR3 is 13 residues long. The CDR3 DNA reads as TGTGCCAGTAGTGCTCGGGACGCAGATGAAGCTTTCTTT. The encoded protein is CASSARDADEAFF.

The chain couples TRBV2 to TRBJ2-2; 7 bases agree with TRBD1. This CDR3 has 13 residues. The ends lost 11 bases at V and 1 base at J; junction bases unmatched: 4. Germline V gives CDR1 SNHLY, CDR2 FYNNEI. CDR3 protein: CALGDRNTGELFF. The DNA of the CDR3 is TGTGCCCTGGGGGACAGGAACACCGGGGAGCTGTTTTTT.

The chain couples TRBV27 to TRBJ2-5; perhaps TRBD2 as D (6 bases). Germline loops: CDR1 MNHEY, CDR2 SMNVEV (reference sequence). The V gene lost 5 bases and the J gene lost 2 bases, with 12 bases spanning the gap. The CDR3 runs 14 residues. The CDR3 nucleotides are TGTGCCAGCAGTACATTAGCGGTACAAGAGACCCAGTACTTC. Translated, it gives CASSTLAVQETQYF.

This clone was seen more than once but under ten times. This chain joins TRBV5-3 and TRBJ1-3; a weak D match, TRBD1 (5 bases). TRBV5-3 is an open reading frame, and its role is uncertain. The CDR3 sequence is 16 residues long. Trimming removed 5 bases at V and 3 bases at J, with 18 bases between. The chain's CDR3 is CARRPQTQGGGNTIYF. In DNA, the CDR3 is TGTGCCAGAAGACCACAAACCCAGGGAGGTGGAAACACCATATATTTT.

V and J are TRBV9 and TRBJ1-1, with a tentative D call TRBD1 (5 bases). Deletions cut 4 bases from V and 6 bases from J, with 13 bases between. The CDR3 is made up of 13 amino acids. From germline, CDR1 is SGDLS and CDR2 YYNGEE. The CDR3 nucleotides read TGTGCCAGCAGCCGATTACTGGGGGCTGAAGCTTTCTTT. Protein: CASSRLLGAEAFF.

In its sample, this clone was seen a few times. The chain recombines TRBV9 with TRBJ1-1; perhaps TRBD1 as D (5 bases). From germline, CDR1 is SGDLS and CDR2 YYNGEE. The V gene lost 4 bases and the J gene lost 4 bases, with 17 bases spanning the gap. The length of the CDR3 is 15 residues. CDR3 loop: CASSSRGRYGTEAFF. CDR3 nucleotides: TGTGCCAGCAGCTCCCGGGGCCGGTACGGCACTGAAGCTTTCTTT.

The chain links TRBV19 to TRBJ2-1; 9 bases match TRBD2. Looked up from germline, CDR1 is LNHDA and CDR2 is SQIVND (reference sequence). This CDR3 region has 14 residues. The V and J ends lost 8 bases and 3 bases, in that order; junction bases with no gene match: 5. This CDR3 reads CASAGTSFYNEQFF. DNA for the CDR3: TGTGCCAGTGCCGGGACTAGCTTCTACAATGAGCAGTTCTTC.

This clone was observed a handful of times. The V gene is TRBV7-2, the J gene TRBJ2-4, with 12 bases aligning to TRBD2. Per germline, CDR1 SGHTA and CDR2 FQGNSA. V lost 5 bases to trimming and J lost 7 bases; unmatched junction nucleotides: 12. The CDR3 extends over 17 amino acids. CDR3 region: CASSQPPRTSGMNIQYF. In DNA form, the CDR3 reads TGTGCCAGCAGCCAGCCACCCCGGACTAGCGGGATGAACATTCAGTACTTC.